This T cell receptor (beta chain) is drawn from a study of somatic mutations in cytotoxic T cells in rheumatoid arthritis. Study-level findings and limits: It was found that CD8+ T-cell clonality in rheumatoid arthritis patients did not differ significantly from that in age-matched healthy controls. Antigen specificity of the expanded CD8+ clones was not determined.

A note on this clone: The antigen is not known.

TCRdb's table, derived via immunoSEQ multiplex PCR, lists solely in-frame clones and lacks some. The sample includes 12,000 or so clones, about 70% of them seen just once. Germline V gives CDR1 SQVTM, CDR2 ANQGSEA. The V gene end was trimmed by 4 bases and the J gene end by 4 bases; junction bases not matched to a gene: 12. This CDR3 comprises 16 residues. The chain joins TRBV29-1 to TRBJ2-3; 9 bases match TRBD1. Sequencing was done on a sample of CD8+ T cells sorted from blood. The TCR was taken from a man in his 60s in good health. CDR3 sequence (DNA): TGCAGCGTTGCAACCGGGACAGGGATGGGGCCAGATACGCAGTATTTT. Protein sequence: CSVATGTGMGPDTQYF.